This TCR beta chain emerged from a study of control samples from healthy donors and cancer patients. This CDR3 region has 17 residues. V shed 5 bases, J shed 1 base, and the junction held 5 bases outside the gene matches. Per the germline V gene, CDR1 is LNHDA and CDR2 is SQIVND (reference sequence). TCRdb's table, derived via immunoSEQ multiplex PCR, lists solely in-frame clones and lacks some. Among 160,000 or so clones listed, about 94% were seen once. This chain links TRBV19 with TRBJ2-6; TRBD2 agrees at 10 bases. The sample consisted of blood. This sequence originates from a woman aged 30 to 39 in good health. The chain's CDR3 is CASSVSGGLSGANVLTF. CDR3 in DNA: TGTGCCAGTAGTGTTAGCGGGGGGCTTTCTGGGGCCAACGTCCTGACTTTC.